A selection of T cell receptor beta chains follows, all from one sample in a study of blood T cell repertoires in COVID-19. TCRdb keeps only in-frame clones here, not all; method: immunoSEQ multiplex PCR. The sample lists approximately 290,000 clones; approximately 90% were seen once. Sequencing was carried out using peripheral blood. The receptor set was obtained from a woman aged 25 to 39 with COVID-19, enrolled during active disease. Each CDR3 is given with its conserved first and last residue. D genes are given only for firm matches. Expanded clones are given a class, and other clones once, few, many or no size at all.

TRBV30	TRBD2	NA	TRBJ2-1	CAWSLRGFGGSSYNEQFF	TGTGCCTGGAGCCTTAGGGGTTTTGGCGGGAGCTCCTACAATGAGCAGTTCTTC
TRBV28	TRBD1	NA	TRBJ1-4	CASSSPGQINEKLFF	TGTGCCAGCAGTTCCCCGGGACAGATCAATGAAAAACTGTTTTTT
TRBV11-1	TRBD2	NA	TRBJ2-1	CASSHVIAGVDNEQFF	TGTGCCAGCAGCCACGTAATAGCGGGAGTAGACAATGAGCAGTTCTTC
TRBV6-5	TRBD1	NA	TRBJ1-6	CASSYSRDRGDSPLHF	TGTGCCAGCAGTTACTCCCGGGACAGGGGTGATTCACCCCTCCACTTT
TRBV5-1	NA	once	TRBJ1-1	CASSLEGGATEAFF	TGCGCCAGCAGCTTGGAGGGAGGGGCCACTGAAGCTTTCTTT
TRBV5-4	NA	NA	TRBJ2-3	CASSLVLANPDTQYF	TGTGCCAGCAGCTTGGTTCTAGCGAACCCAGATACGCAGTATTTT
TRBV2	NA	NA	TRBJ1-3	CASSEQISGNTIYF	TGTGCCAGCAGTGAACAGATCTCTGGAAACACCATATATTTT
TRBV28	NA	NA	TRBJ1-5	CASSYNRFPGLSNQPQHF	TGTGCCAGCAGTTATAACCGTTTCCCAGGACTTAGCAATCAGCCCCAGCATTTT
TRBV5-1	TRBD1	NA	TRBJ2-7	CASSSSGTGSSSYEQYF	TGCGCCAGCAGCTCATCCGGGACAGGGTCCAGCTCCTACGAGCAGTACTTC
TRBV5-4	TRBD2	NA	TRBJ2-7	CASSLVGGGRGYEQYF	TGTGCCAGCAGCTTGGTCGGGGGCGGGAGGGGGTACGAGCAGTACTTC
TRBV28	NA	NA	TRBJ1-2	CASRPLSVGYTF	TGTGCCAGCAGACCGTTATCGGTGGGCTACACCTTC
TRBV19	TRBD1	NA	TRBJ1-6	CASSQGTGGVSPLHF	TGTGCCAGTAGTCAGGGGACAGGGGGCGTTTCACCCCTCCACTTT
TRBV24-1	TRBD2	NA	TRBJ2-2	CATSDTSGRDTGELFF	TGTGCCACCAGTGATACCAGCGGGAGGGACACCGGGGAGCTGTTTTTT
TRBV5-8	NA	NA	TRBJ1-2	CASSPFRDGYGYTF	TGTGCCAGCAGCCCATTCAGGGATGGCTATGGCTACACCTTC
TRBV4-1	NA	NA	TRBJ1-1	CASSQEAVRDTEAFF	TGCGCCAGCAGCCAAGAGGCGGTCAGAGACACTGAAGCTTTCTTT
TRBV14	TRBD1	NA	TRBJ2-7	CASSRRDRGLYEQYF	TGTGCCAGCAGCCGCCGGGACAGGGGGCTGTACGAGCAGTACTTC
TRBV6-2/TRBV6-3	NA	NA	TRBJ2-5	CASSFPRLNQETQYF	TGTGCCAGCAGTTTCCCCCGACTAAACCAAGAGACCCAGTACTTC
TRBV4-1	NA	NA	TRBJ2-7	CASSPRDTTYEQYF	TGCGCCAGCAGCCCCCGCGATACCACCTACGAGCAGTACTTC
TRBV28	NA	NA	TRBJ2-3	CASSLRGIDTQYF	TGTGCCAGCAGTTTACGAGGGATAGATACGCAGTATTTT
TRBV5-4	NA	NA	TRBJ2-1	CASSLSAGRNNEQFF	TGTGCCAGCAGCTTGAGTGCGGGAAGGAACAATGAGCAGTTCTTC
TRBV3-1/TRBV3-2	NA	few	TRBJ2-1	CASGTSYNEQFF	TGTGCCAGCGGGACTTCATACAATGAGCAGTTCTTC
TRBV19	TRBD1	NA	TRBJ1-1	CASSLSGQGHTEAFF	TGTGCCAGTAGTCTATCGGGACAGGGCCACACTGAAGCTTTCTTT
TRBV9	NA	NA	TRBJ2-1	CASSVLTDNEQFF	TGTGCCAGCAGCGTATTAACAGACAATGAGCAGTTCTTC
TRBV14	NA	once	TRBJ2-7	CASSPVSGLAEQYF	TGTGCCAGCAGCCCAGTCTCGGGGTTGGCGGAGCAGTACTTC
TRBV11-2	NA	NA	TRBJ1-1	CASSLDRGTEAFF	TGTGCCAGCAGCTTAGATCGAGGGACTGAAGCTTTCTTT
TRBV2	TRBD1	NA	TRBJ1-2	CASSSDRAMSGNYGYTF	TGTGCCAGCAGTTCGGACAGGGCCATGAGTGGGAACTATGGCTACACCTTC